The 21 T cell receptor beta chains given below trace back to one sample, sequenced in a study of T-cell reconstitution after alpha-beta-depleted transplantation in children. The TCRbeta library was prepared with unique molecular identifiers. TCRdb recomputed calls from the PCR reads with MiXCR, one row per CDR3 protein. The table lists about 120,000 distinct CDR3 sequences, around a tenth of them singletons. The input for sequencing was PBMCs, taken before TCRalphabeta/CD19-depleted stem cell transplant. The receptors here all came from a boy between 2 and 10 years old with acute lymphoblastic leukemia, due to receive a stem cell transplant.

The chain carries TRBV20-1 and TRBJ2-1, with 7 bases fitting TRBD2. The V and J ends lost 2 bases and 3 bases, in that order; junction bases with no gene match: 13. The CDR3 has 17 residues. CDR1 and CDR2 (germline): DFQATT, SNEGSKA (reference sequence). The CDR3 spells CSARRTSAGTIYNEQFF. The DNA for the CDR3 is TGCAGTGCTAGACGAACCTCAGCGGGAACTATCTACAATGAGCAGTTCTTC.

This clonotype has just a few counts. The V and J genes are TRBV7-9 and TRBJ2-5, with TRBD2 matching over 8 bases. The CDR3 is 15 amino acids. Germline CDR1 and CDR2: SEHNR and FQNEAQ (reference sequence). Unmatched junction bases numbered 4, after V lost 4 bases and J lost 0 bases. CDR3 in amino acids: CASSSLAGNQETQYF. The DNA of the CDR3 is TGTGCCAGCAGCTCCTTAGCGGGAAACCAAGAGACCCAGTACTTC.

This clonotype has just a few counts. The V and J genes are TRBV12-3 or TRBV12-4 and TRBJ1-1; weak D call: TRBD1 (6 bases). Trimming left V 5 bases short and J 6 bases short, with 7 bases between. The CDR3 extends over 11 amino acids. CDR3 bases: TGTGCCAGCAGTCGGACAGCTGAAGCTTTCTTT. Translated, it gives CASSRTAEAFF.

This sequence joins TRBV7-6 and TRBJ2-3, with D possibly being TRBD2 (6 bases). This CDR3 has 16 amino acids. V was cut by 1 base and J by 1 base, with 12 bases left in between. Germline CDR1 SGHVS, CDR2 FNYEAQ. CDR3 DNA sequence: TGTGCCAGCAGCTTAGGGTCCGGGACTCGCACAGATACGCAGTATTTT. This translates into CASSLGSGTRTDTQYF.

This clonotype was seen more than once but under ten times. V usage is TRBV28 and J usage is TRBJ1-5, with D hard to call. This CDR3 region has 15 residues. Germline values: CDR1 MDHEN, CDR2 SYDVKM. The V gene lost 2 bases and the J gene lost 9 bases, with 17 bases spanning the gap. The CDR3: CASSLEERGRWPQHF. The DNA of the CDR3 is TGTGCCAGCAGTTTAGAGGAGCGGGGAAGATGGCCCCAGCATTTT.

The chain recombines TRBV28 with TRBJ2-5, with D perhaps matching TRBD1 (5 bases). From germline, CDR1 is MDHEN and CDR2 SYDVKM. The CDR3 is 15 residues long. The ends were cut back, 6 bases at V and 7 bases at J, with 21 bases in the middle. The CDR3 region is CASRPQGLGLATQYF. The CDR3 DNA reads TGTGCCAGCAGGCCCCAGGGTCTCGGGTTGGCGACCCAGTACTTC.

The V gene is TRBV12-3 or TRBV12-4, the J gene TRBJ2-5; D is perhaps TRBD2 (6 bases). V was clipped by 5 bases and J by 5 bases, with 18 bases between them. This CDR3 has 15 residues. For the CDR3, the DNA is TGTGCCAGCAGTCCGAGTGGAGGGAGAGGGGAGACCCAGTACTTC. Translating gives CASSPSGGRGETQYF.

This clonotype was counted a few times. The V gene is TRBV20-1, the J gene TRBJ2-5; TRBD2 agrees at 9 bases. V shed 3 bases and J 5 bases; nucleotides not matched to a gene: 4. This CDR3 has 13 residues. Germline CDR1 DFQATT, CDR2 SNEGSKA (reference sequence). CDR3 residues: CSASRTSAETQYF. The CDR3 DNA is TGCAGTGCTAGTAGGACTAGCGCTGAGACCCAGTACTTC.

The V and J genes are TRBV20-1 and TRBJ2-1; 8 bases align to TRBD2. CDR1 DFQATT and CDR2 SNEGSKA come from the germline V gene (reference sequence). Trimming at V came to 3 bases and at J to 5 bases, leaving 12 bases not matched to a gene. The CDR3 spans 16 residues. CDR3 DNA: TGCAGTGCTAGTTGGGACCGGACTAGCAGGGACAATGAGCAGTTCTTC. Amino acids: CSASWDRTSRDNEQFF.

The chain combines TRBV29-1 with TRBJ1-1; D might be TRBD1 (5 bases). Germline loops: CDR1 SQVTM, CDR2 ANQGSEA. The CDR3 consists of 11 residues. The V end lost 7 bases, the J end lost 4 bases, and 10 bases lay between the germline ends. CDR3 in amino acids: CSADGATEAFF. Here the CDR3 DNA reads TGCAGCGCTGACGGGGCCACTGAAGCTTTCTTT.

This clonotype has only a few counts. The chain combines TRBV7-6 with TRBJ2-4; TRBD1 matches at 8 bases. Per germline, CDR1 SGHVS and CDR2 FNYEAQ. The CDR3 consists of 16 residues. V shed 5 bases, J shed 4 bases, and the junction held 10 bases outside the gene matches. CDR3 loop: CASSPHPRTGKNIQYF. The CDR3 DNA reads TGTGCCAGCAGCCCACACCCGAGGACAGGGAAAAACATTCAGTACTTC. Full variable domain (missing parts from reference TRBV7-6 and TRBJ2-4): GAGVSQSPRYKVTKRGQDVALRCDPISGHVSLYWYRQALGQGPEFLTYFNYEAQQDKSGLPNDRFSAERPEGSISTLTIQRTEQRDSAMYRCASSPHPRTGKNIQYFGAGTRLSVL.

This clonotype was observed a handful of times. V is TRBV7-2 and J is TRBJ2-4, with TRBD1 identical over 11 bases. The CDR3 consists of 15 residues. The germline V gene encodes CDR1 SGHTA and CDR2 FQGNSA. J was trimmed by 8 bases and V by 3 bases; bases with no gene match: 6. In DNA, the CDR3 is TGTGCCAGCAGCTTTGCCGGGACAGGGGGTGACATTCAGTACTTC. The encoded protein is CASSFAGTGGDIQYF.

This clonotype showed up just a few times. The V call is TRBV27, the J call TRBJ2-5, with D perhaps TRBD1 (5 bases). Germline V gene data show CDR1 as MNHEY and CDR2 as SMNVEV (reference sequence). This CDR3 has 15 residues. The V end lost 8 bases, the J end lost 3 bases, and 19 bases lay between the germline ends. The CDR3 sequence is CASSSQDTDKETQYF. CDR3 nucleotides: TGTGCCAGCTCGTCCCAGGACACGGACAAAGAGACCCAGTACTTC.

This clonotype has a count of ten or more. V is TRBV12-3 or TRBV12-4 and J is TRBJ2-1, with 11 nucleotides matching TRBD2. V was pared by 5 bases and J by 7 bases, with 7 bases of the junction left unmatched. CDR3 length: 15 amino acids. The CDR3 region has the DNA TGTGCCAGCAGTAGGGGGACTAGCGGAAAGAATGAGCAGTTCTTC. Its translation is CASSRGTSGKNEQFF.

This clonotype was observed a handful of times. V and J are TRBV5-1 and TRBJ1-1; D gene unclear. V was cut by 4 bases and J by 1 base, with 8 bases left in between. CDR1 is SGHRS and CDR2 is YFSETQ in the germline V gene. The CDR3 spans 13 residues. CDR3 sequence: CASSTDQNTEAFF. CDR3 bases: TGCGCCAGCAGCACAGACCAGAACACTGAAGCTTTCTTT.

Many counts were recorded for this clonotype. The V call is TRBV10-2, the J call TRBJ2-1, with D tentatively TRBD2 (6 bases). The V and J ends lost 9 bases and 12 bases respectively, with 21 bases between them. Germline V CDR1 and CDR2: WSHSY, SAAADI. CDR3 size: 13 residues. CDR3 amino acids: CASGTSGESRQFF. The DNA of the CDR3 is TGCGCCAGTGGGACTTCGGGGGAGAGTAGGCAGTTCTTC.

The table lists this clonotype with a few counts. The chain employs TRBV20-1 and TRBJ1-1; 9 bases agree with TRBD1. Germline trimming cut 5 bases from V and 8 bases from J; bases unmatched to any gene: 12. The CDR3 is 14 residues long. Germline values: CDR1 DFQATT, CDR2 SNEGSKA (reference sequence). For the CDR3, the DNA is TGCAGTGCTGGGACCGGGACAGGGAAAGGAGAAGCTTTCTTT. It encodes CSAGTGTGKGEAFF.

The sample holds a few counts of this clonotype. This sequence joins TRBV27 and TRBJ2-3; D may be TRBD2 (6 bases). Per germline, CDR1 MNHEY and CDR2 SMNVEV (reference sequence). The CDR3 contains 14 residues. Trimming removed 7 bases at V and 6 bases at J, with 17 bases between. The CDR3 loop reads CASTAAGRSDTQYF. The CDR3 bases are TGTGCCAGCACGGCGGCGGGACGAAGCGATACGCAGTATTTT.

V gene TRBV28 combines with J gene TRBJ1-5, with D tentatively TRBD1 (6 bases). The V and J ends lost 6 bases and 7 bases respectively, with 10 bases between them. This CDR3 is built from 12 residues. Germline assignment: CDR1 MDHEN and CDR2 SYDVKM. Written as DNA, the CDR3 is TGTGCCAGCAGCCTGGGGGCCCAGCCCCAGCATTTT. Encoded protein: CASSLGAQPQHF.

This clonotype was seen more than once but under ten times. The V call is TRBV5-1, the J call TRBJ1-1; no clear D. CDR1 is SGHRS and CDR2 is YFSETQ in the germline V gene. The CDR3 is 14 residues long. V was clipped by 2 bases and J by 3 bases, with 11 bases between them. The CDR3 bases are TGCGCCAGCAGCTTTAAAGAACAACACACTGAAGCTTTCTTT. Amino acids: CASSFKEQHTEAFF.

This clonotype has at least ten counts. The junction and the germline gene differ at one end; a read error may be behind it. The V gene is TRBV7-7, the J gene TRBJ2-7; D perhaps matches TRBD2 (5 bases). Per germline, CDR1 SSHAT and CDR2 FNYEAQ (reference sequence). This CDR3 contains 13 residues. CDR3 residues: CASSLKGVGEQYF. For the CDR3, the DNA is TGTGCTAGCAGTCTTAAGGGAGTTGGCGAGCAGTACTTC.